The next 9 T cell receptor beta chains were all read from a single sample in a study of T-cell memory formation after mild COVID-19. Using its own MiXCR run on the 5' RACE reads, TCRdb lists one record per CDR3 protein. The table shows 190,000 or so distinct CDR3 sequences, with roughly 10% occurring only once. Sequenced material: PBMCs or a T cell subset sorted from them (not recorded which). The source of these receptors is a man younger than 30 who had mild COVID-19 (a few samples of this study predate the infection). Cell type and time point are not known.

The V and J genes are TRBV5-6 and TRBJ1-5; possible D gene TRBD1, 5 bases. Per germline, CDR1 SGHDT and CDR2 YYEEEE. This CDR3 has 15 residues. V gave up 6 bases and J gave up 4 bases, with 17 bases separating them. CDR3 DNA: TGTGCCAGCACCCCAGGTCAGGGACCTAATCAGCCCCAGCATTTT. Amino acids: CASTPGQGPNQPQHF.

This clonotype was seen many times. This chain uses TRBV6-5 with TRBJ2-2; D is uncertain. Germline values: CDR1 MNHEY, CDR2 SVGAGI. The ends were cut back, 4 bases at V and 1 base at J, with 4 bases in the middle. The CDR3 has 13 amino acids. The CDR3 reads CASSSRNTGELFF. As DNA, the CDR3 is TGTGCCAGCAGTTCTCGGAACACCGGGGAGCTGTTTTTT.

The gene calls are TRBV6-5 and TRBJ2-7; 7 nucleotides match TRBD2. J gave up 2 bases and V 1 base, and 5 bases lay outside the gene matches. This CDR3 has 15 amino acids. Germline-derived CDR1 and CDR2 are MNHEY and SVGAGI. CDR3 residues: CASSYLGGSPYEQYF. CDR3 in DNA: TGTGCCAGCAGTTACTTGGGGGGGAGCCCCTACGAGCAGTACTTC.

This clonotype was seen only a few times. This rearrangement joins TRBV12-5 to TRBJ2-7; D possibly matches TRBD1 or TRBD2 (6 bases each). The CDR3 covers 15 residues. V was cut by 5 bases and J by 3 bases, with 17 bases left in between. Per germline, CDR1 LGHNT and CDR2 FRNRAP. CDR3 bases: TGTGCTAGTGGTCCATACAGGGCCGGGGGCTACGAGCAGTACTTC. Translating it yields CASGPYRAGGYEQYF.

The table lists this clonotype with many counts. The chain combines TRBV7-2 with TRBJ2-7, with D possibly being TRBD1 (5 bases). Germline V gives CDR1 SGHTA, CDR2 FQGNSA. Trimming removed 2 bases from V and 7 bases from J, with 15 bases in between. The CDR3 contains 14 residues. CDR3 residues: CASSLNAGLGEQYF. As DNA, the CDR3 is TGTGCCAGCAGCTTAAACGCAGGGTTGGGAGAGCAGTACTTC.

This chain links TRBV7-9 with TRBJ2-7; D gene unclear. Between the trimmed V and J ends, which lost 5 bases and 6 bases, there was a span of 11 bases. This CDR3 spans 12 amino acids. CDR1 and CDR2 (germline): SEHNR, FQNEAQ (reference sequence). As DNA, the CDR3 is TGTGCCAGCAGCCAGAGTGCGCGCGAGCAGTACTTC. This encodes CASSQSAREQYF.

This clonotype was found a few times. V usage is TRBV7-9 and J usage is TRBJ2-1; D gene uncertain. The germline V gene encodes CDR1 SEHNR and CDR2 FQNEAQ (reference sequence). This CDR3 has 12 amino acids. Trimming pared 11 bases from V and 5 bases from J, leaving 13 bases between. CDR3 protein: CALFLGDNEQFF. The CDR3 DNA follows: TGTGCCCTTTTCCTTGGGGACAATGAGCAGTTCTTC.

This chain links TRBV12-3 or TRBV12-4 with TRBJ2-1, with 12 bases aligning to TRBD2. The CDR3 has 15 residues. V dropped 7 bases and J dropped 6; count of bases not matched to a gene: 7. The CDR3 loop is CASILAGGRGNEQFF. CDR3 DNA: TGTGCCAGCATACTAGCGGGGGGCCGCGGCAATGAGCAGTTCTTC.

The chain joins TRBV11-2 to TRBJ2-5, with D possibly TRBD2 on 6 matching bases. Germline-derived CDR1 and CDR2 are SGHAT and FQNNGV. V was pared by 4 bases and J by 4 bases, with 13 bases between. The CDR3 has 14 amino acids. CDR3 DNA sequence: TGTGCCAGCAGCTCCGCGGGGATCTCAGAGACCCAGTACTTC. It specifies CASSSAGISETQYF.